This T cell receptor beta chain came from a study of cytomegalovirus exposure and HLA in healthy donors. Per the germline V gene, CDR1 is MDHEN and CDR2 is SYDVKM. The CDR3 has 14 amino acids. V gave up 2 bases and J gave up 9 bases, with 16 bases separating them. With respect to this clone: Antigen specificity is unknown.

Study observations and caveats: Several of the most significant clusters were apparently associated with common viral pathogens in a later analysis. Researchers catalogued 164 TCR beta chains as cytomegalovirus-associated. Later analysis indicated greater clonal expansion among HLA-associated TCR beta chains than among equally common other chains. Some V segments could not be told apart, so they were left out, TRBV6-2 and TRBV6-3 among them.

Use of 60 Vbeta and 13 Jbeta primers characterized the PCR. Sequencing used immunoSEQ multiplex PCR; TCRdb keeps in-frame clones, though not all of them. The sample includes some 200,000 clones. The source material was PBMCs. The chain recombines TRBV28 with TRBJ1-1, with a weak D call TRBD1 (6 bases). The receptor was derived from a girl aged 2 to 9 in good health and CMV-seropositive. CDR3 protein: CASSLTGTFGKAFF. Written as DNA, the CDR3 is TGTGCCAGCAGTTTAACCGGGACATTTGGGAAAGCTTTCTTT.